This TCR beta chain is drawn from a study of blood T cell repertoires in COVID-19. This clone was detected only once. The trim removed 0 bases at V and 1 base at J, leaving 3 bases unmatched. Germline-derived CDR1 and CDR2 are SGHTA and FQGTGA. The CDR3 consists of 15 residues. Sequenced by immunoSEQ multiplex PCR; TCRdb stores in-frame clones only, minus some. The sample has under 60,000 clones, roughly 90% seen once. Sequencing input: peripheral blood. The chain uses TRBV7-3 and TRBJ2-7; 7 bases line up with TRBD1. This clonotype was sampled from a human donor with acute or convalescent COVID-19. The donor label of this sample is uncertain. CDR3 sequence reads: CASSLTQGESYEQYF. The CDR3, as DNA: TGTGCCAGCAGCTTAACTCAGGGGGAGTCCTACGAGCAGTACTTC.